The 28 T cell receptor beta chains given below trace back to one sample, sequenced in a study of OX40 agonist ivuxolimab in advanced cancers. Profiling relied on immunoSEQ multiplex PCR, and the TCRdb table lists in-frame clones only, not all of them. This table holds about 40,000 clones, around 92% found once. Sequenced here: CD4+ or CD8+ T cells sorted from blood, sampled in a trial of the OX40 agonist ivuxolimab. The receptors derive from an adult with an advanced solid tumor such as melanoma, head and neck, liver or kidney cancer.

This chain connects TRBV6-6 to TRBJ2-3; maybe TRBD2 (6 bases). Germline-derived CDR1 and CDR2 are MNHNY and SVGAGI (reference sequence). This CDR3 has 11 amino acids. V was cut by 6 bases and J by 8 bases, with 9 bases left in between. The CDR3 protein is CASRYGGTQYF. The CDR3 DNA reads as TGTGCCAGCAGGTACGGGGGTACGCAGTATTTT.

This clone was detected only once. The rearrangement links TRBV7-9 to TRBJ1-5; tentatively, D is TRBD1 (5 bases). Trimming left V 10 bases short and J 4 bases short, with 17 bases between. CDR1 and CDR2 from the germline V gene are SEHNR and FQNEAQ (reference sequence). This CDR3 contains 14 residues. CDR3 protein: CATSGGGPNQPQHF. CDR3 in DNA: TGTGCCACGTCGGGCGGGGGACCAAATCAGCCCCAGCATTTT. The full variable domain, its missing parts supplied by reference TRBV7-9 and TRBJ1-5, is DTGVSQNPRHKITKRGQNVTFRCDPISEHNRLYWYRQTLGQGPEFLTYFQNEAQLEKSRLLSDRFSAERPKGSFSTLEIQRTEQGDSAMYLCATSGGGPNQPQHFGDGTRLSIL.

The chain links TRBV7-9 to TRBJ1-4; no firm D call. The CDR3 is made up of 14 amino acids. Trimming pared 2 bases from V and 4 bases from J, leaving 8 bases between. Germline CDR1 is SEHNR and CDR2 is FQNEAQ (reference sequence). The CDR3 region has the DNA TGTGCCAGCAGCTTATCCCGGGGTAATGAAAAACTGTTTTTT. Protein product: CASSLSRGNEKLFF.

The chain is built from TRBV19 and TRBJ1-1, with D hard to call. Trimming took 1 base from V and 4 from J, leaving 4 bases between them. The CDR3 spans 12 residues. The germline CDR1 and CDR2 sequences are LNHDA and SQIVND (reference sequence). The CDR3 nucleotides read TGTGCCAGTAGTATAGGCCTCACTGAAGCTTTCTTT. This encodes CASSIGLTEAFF.

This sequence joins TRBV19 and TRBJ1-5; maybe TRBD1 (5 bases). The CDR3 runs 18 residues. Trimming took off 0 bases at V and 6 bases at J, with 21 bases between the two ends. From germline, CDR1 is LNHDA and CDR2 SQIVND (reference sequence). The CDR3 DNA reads TGTGCCAGTAGTATAGATCGTGTAAGGGGCGAGTTAACTCAGCCCCAGCATTTT. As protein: CASSIDRVRGELTQPQHF.

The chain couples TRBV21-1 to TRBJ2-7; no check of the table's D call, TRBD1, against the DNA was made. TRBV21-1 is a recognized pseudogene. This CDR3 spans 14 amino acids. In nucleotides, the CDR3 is TGTGCCAGCAGCTCCTGGACAGGGAGCTACGAGCAGTACGTC. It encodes CASSSWTGSYEQYV.

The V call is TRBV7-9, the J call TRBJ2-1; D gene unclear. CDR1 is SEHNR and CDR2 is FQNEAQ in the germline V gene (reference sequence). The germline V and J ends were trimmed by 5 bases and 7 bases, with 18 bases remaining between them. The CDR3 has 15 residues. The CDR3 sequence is CASSRPKGRFNEQFF. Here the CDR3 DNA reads TGTGCCAGCAGCCGCCCGAAAGGGCGGTTTAATGAGCAGTTCTTC.

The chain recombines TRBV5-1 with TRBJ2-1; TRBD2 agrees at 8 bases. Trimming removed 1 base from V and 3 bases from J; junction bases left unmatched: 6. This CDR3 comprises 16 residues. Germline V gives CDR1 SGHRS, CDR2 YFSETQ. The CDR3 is CASSLTASGYYNEQFF. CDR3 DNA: TGCGCCAGCAGCTTGACGGCTAGCGGGTACTACAATGAGCAGTTCTTC.

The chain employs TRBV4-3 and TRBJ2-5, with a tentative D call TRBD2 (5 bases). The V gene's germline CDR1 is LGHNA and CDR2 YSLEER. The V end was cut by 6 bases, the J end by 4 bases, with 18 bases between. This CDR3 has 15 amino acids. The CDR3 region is CASSQRWGASETQYF. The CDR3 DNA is TGCGCCAGCAGTCAGAGGTGGGGAGCATCAGAGACCCAGTACTTC.

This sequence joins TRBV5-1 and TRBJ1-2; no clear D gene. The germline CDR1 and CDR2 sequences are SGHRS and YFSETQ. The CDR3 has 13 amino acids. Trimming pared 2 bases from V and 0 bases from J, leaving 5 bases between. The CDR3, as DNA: TGCGCCAGCAGCTTAATAACTAACTATGGCTACACCTTC. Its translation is CASSLITNYGYTF.

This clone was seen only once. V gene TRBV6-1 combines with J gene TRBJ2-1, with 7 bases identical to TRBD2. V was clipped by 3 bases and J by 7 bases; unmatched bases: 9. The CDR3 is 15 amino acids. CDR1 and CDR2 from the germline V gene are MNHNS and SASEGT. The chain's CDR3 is CASSDRLTRGNEQFF. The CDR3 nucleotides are TGTGCCAGCAGTGATCGGCTTACGCGGGGGAATGAGCAGTTCTTC.

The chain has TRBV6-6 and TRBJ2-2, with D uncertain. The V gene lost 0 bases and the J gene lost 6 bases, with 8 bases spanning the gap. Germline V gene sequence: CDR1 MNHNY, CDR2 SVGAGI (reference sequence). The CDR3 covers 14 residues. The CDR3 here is CASSYSIGAGELFF. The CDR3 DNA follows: TGTGCCAGCAGTTACTCGATTGGGGCCGGGGAGCTGTTTTTT.

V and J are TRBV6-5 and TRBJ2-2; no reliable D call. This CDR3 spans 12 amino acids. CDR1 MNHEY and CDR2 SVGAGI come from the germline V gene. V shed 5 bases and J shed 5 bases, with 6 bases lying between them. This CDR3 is CASSLRTGELFF. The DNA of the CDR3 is TGTGCCAGCAGTCTCCGGACCGGGGAGCTGTTTTTT.

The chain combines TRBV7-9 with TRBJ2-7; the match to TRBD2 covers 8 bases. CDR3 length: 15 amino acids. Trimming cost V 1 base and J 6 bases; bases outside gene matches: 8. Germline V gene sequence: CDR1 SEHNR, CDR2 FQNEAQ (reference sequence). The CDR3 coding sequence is TGTGCCAGCAGCTTAGGTCCCCGGGAGGGAGGCGAGCAGTACGTC. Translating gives CASSLGPREGGEQYV.

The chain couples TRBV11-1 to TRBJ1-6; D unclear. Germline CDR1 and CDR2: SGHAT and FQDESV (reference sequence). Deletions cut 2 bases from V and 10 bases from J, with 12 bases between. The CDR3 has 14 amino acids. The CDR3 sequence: CASSLTRRGSPLHF. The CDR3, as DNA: TGTGCCAGCAGCTTAACCCGACGCGGGTCACCCCTCCACTTT.

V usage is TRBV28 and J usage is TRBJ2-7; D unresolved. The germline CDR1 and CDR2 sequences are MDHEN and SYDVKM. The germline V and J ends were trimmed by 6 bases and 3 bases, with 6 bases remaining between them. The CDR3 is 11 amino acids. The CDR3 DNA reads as TGTGCCAGCAGCCCATTCTACGAGCAGTACTTC. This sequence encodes CASSPFYEQYF.

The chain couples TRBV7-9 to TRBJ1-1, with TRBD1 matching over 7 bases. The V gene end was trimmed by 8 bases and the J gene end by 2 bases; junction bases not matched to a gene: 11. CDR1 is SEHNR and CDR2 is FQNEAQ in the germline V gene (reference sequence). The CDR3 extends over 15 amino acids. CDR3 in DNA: TGTGCCAGCTCCTCGGGGAGGGGGCCTAACACTGAAGCTTTCTTT. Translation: CASSSGRGPNTEAFF.

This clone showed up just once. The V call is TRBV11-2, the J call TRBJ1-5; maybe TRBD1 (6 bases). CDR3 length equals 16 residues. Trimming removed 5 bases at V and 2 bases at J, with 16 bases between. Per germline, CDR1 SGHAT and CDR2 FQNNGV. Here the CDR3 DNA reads TGTGCCAGCAGCCCGGGCGGGGGGCGAGGCAATCAGCCCCAGCATTTT. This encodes CASSPGGGRGNQPQHF.

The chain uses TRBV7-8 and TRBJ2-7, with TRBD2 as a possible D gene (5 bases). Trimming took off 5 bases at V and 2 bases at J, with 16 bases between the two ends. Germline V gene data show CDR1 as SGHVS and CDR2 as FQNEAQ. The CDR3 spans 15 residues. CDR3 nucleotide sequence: TGTGCCAGCAGCCCCGCATCGACCGGGGCCTACGAGCAGTACTTC. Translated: CASSPASTGAYEQYF.

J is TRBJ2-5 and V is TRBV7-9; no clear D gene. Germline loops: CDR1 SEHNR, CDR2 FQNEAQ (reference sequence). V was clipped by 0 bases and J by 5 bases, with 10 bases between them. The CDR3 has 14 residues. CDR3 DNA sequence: TGTGCCAGCAGCTTAGCGGTGACTCGGGAGACCCAGTACTTC. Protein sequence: CASSLAVTRETQYF.

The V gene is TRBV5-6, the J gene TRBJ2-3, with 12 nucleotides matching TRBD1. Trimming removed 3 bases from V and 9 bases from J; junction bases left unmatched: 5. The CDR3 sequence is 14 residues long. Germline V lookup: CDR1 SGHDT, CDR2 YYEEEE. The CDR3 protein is CASSSGQGARTQYF. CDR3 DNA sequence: TGTGCCAGCAGCTCGGGACAGGGGGCGAGGACGCAGTATTTT. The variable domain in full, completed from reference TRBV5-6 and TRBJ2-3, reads DAGVTQSPTHLIKTRGQQVTLRCSPKSGHDTVSWYQQALGQGPQFIFQYYEEEERQRGNFPDRFSGHQFPNYSSELNVNALLLGDSALYLCASSSGQGARTQYFGPGTRLTVL.

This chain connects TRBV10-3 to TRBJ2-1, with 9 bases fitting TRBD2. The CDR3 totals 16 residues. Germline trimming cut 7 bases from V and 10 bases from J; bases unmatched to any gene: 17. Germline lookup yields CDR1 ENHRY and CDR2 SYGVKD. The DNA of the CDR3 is TGTGCCATCACTAACCTGGAGGCGGGAGGGTTTAACGAGCAGTTCTTC. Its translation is CAITNLEAGGFNEQFF.

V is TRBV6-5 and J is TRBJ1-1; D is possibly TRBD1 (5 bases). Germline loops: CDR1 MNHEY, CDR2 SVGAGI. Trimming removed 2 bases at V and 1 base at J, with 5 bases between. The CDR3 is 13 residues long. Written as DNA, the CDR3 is TGTGCCAGCAGTTACGACAGGAACACTGAAGCTTTCTTT. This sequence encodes CASSYDRNTEAFF.

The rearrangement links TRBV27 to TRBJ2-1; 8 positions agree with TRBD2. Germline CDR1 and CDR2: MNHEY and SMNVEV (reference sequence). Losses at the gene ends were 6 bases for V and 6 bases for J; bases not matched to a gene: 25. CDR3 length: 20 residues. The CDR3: CASSFSGGAGVPSLGNEQFF. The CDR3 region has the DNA TGTGCCAGCAGCTTTTCCGGGGGGGCGGGAGTGCCGTCGTTGGGCAATGAGCAGTTCTTC.

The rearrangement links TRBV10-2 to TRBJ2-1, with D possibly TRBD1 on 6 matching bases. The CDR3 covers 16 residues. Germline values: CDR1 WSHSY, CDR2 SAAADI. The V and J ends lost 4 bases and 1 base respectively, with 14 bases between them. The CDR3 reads CASSGPDRVSYNEQFF. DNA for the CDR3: TGCGCCAGCAGTGGCCCGGACAGAGTTTCCTACAATGAGCAGTTCTTC.

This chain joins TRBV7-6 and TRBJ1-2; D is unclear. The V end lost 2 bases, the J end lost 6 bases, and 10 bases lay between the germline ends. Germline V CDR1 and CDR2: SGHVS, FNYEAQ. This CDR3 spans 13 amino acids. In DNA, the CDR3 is TGTGCCAGCAGCTTAACATCCGGGGATGGCTACACCTTC. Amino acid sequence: CASSLTSGDGYTF.

The CDR3: CASSPQGMNTEAFF. CDR3 in DNA: TGTGCCAGCAGCCCCCAGGGTATGAACACTGAAGCTTTCTTT. The chain employs TRBV5-6 and TRBJ1-1; tentative D call: TRBD1 (5 bases). V shed 4 bases and J shed 0 bases, with 10 bases lying between them. Germline values: CDR1 SGHDT, CDR2 YYEEEE. This CDR3 has 14 residues.

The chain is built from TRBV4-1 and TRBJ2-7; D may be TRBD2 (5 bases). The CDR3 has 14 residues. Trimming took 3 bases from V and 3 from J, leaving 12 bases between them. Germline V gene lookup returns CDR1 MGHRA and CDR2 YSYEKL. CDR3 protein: CASSHGTGLYEQYF. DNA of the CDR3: TGCGCCAGCAGCCACGGCACCGGACTCTACGAGCAGTACTTC.